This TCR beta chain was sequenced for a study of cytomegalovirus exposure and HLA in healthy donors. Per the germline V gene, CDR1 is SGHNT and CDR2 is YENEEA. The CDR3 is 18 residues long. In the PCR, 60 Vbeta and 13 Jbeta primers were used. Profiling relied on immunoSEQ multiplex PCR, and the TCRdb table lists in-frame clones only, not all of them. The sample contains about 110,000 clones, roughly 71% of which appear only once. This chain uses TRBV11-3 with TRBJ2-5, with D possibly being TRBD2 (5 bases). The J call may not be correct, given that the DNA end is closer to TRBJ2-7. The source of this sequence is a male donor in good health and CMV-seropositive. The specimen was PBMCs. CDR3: CASSFSQPLGCEPYEQYF. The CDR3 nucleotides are TGTGCCAGCAGTTTTAGTCAACCACTAGGGTGTGAGCCCTACGAGCAGTACTTC.